Below, 2 T cell receptor beta chains from the same sample are listed, as sequenced in a study of PD-1 blockade in classical Hodgkin lymphoma. The patients all showed relapse after autologous stem cell transplantation, while their brentuximab vedotin exposure varied. Sequencing used immunoSEQ multiplex PCR; TCRdb keeps in-frame clones, though not all of them. The table lists over 15,000 clones, 65% to 85% of them singletons. The starting material was peripheral blood mononuclear cells (PBMCs), obtained at baseline. Receptor source: a human donor with classical Hodgkin lymphoma.

The chain joins TRBV28 to TRBJ1-2; unclear D gene. The CDR3 runs 14 residues. V lost 6 bases, J lost 0 bases, and 11 bases lay in between. The germline gives CDR1 MDHEN, CDR2 SYDVKM. The chain's CDR3 is CASSEAQSNYGYTF. For the CDR3, the DNA is TGTGCCAGCAGCGAGGCCCAGTCTAACTATGGCTACACCTTC.

The chain links TRBV7-9 to TRBJ1-1, with a possible D match to TRBD1 (5 bases). This CDR3 contains 15 residues. V dropped 6 bases and J dropped 3 bases, with 17 bases sitting between them. The V gene's germline CDR1 is SEHNR and CDR2 FQNEAQ (reference sequence). The DNA of the CDR3 is TGTGCCAGCAGGTCAGGGAGGGGTGAGGACACTGAAGCTTTCTTT. Its translation: CASRSGRGEDTEAFF.